This T cell receptor beta chain was observed in a study of blood T cell repertoires in COVID-19. TCRdb's table, derived via immunoSEQ multiplex PCR, lists solely in-frame clones and lacks some. The sample has around 300,000 clones, around 87% seen once; the top ten hold over 2%. Looked up from germline, CDR1 is SGHRS and CDR2 is YFSETQ. V shed 0 bases and J 1 base; nucleotides not matched to a gene: 4. The CDR3 has 17 residues. The source of this sequence is a woman under 30 who had recovered from COVID-19. Sequencing was done on a sample of PBMCs or T cells enriched from blood (not recorded which). The V call is TRBV5-1, the J call TRBJ2-3, with 11 bases that match TRBD1. CDR3 protein: CASSLAGQGGGTDTQYF. CDR3 bases: TGCGCCAGCAGCTTGGCGGGACAGGGGGGCGGCACAGATACGCAGTATTTT.